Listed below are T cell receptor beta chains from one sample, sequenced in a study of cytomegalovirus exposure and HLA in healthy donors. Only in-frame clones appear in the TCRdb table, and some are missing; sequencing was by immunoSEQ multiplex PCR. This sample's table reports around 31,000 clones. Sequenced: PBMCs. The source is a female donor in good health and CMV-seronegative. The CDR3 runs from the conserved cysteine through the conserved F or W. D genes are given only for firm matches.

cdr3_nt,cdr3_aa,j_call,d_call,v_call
TGTGCCAGCGGGGAGCCGGGGTATAACACCGGGGAGCTGTTTTTT,CASGEPGYNTGELFF,TRBJ2-2,-,TRBV25-1
TGTGCCTGGGACGACCTACAGGGGGAGAACGGGGAGCTGTTTTTT,CAWDDLQGENGELFF,TRBJ2-2,TRBD1,TRBV30
TGTGCCAGCAGCACGGACTACCTCTCCTACGAGCAGTACTTC,CASSTDYLSYEQYF,TRBJ2-7,-,TRBV5-4
TGTGCCAGCAGCTTGGGTCCTAGCGGGGGGACCAGCTCCTACGAGCAGTACTTC,CASSLGPSGGTSSYEQYF,TRBJ2-7,TRBD2,TRBV5-4
TGTGCCAGCAGCAATATAAGGGACTTGAAGGCTTTCTTT,CASSNIRDLKAFF,TRBJ1-1,-,TRBV5-8
TGTGCCAGCAGCTTGGAAGGCTTGGGGGGTGGCGAGCAGTACTTC,CASSLEGLGGGEQYF,TRBJ2-7,-,TRBV5-4
TGTGCCAGTAACAGTTCGGGACAGGGGTACGAGCAGTACTTC,CASNSSGQGYEQYF,TRBJ2-7,TRBD1,TRBV19
TGCGCCAGCCTCCCAATCAGGGAATACAGACACATTGACAATGAGCAGTTCTTC,CASLPIREYRHIDNEQFF,TRBJ2-1,-,TRBV23-1
TGTGCCAGCAGCTTATGGGAGGGGCCAACCGGGGAGCTGTTTTTT,CASSLWEGPTGELFF,TRBJ2-2,TRBD2,TRBV7-4
TGTGCCAGCAGCTTAAGGGGTTTGGGCATCAGTTCACCCCTCCACTTT,CASSLRGLGISSPLHF,TRBJ1-6,-,TRBV7-2
TGCAGCGTTAAATGGGGCGCCAGGGCCGGGGAGCTGTTTTTT,CSVKWGARAGELFF,TRBJ2-2,-,TRBV29-1
TGTGCCAGCTCACGGGACTCAAGGGGAGGCCGAAGTGAGCAGTTCTTC,CASSRDSRGGRSEQFF,TRBJ2-1,-,TRBV18
TGTGCCAGCAGTTTAGCGGGCAAATACGAGCAGTACTTC,CASSLAGKYEQYF,TRBJ2-7,-,TRBV28
TGTGCCAGCAGCTCGGGACAGAACTATTCACCCCTCCACTTT,CASSSGQNYSPLHF,TRBJ1-6,TRBD1,TRBV5-6